This T cell receptor beta chain was identified in a study of T cells expressing NK-cell markers. Using the 5' RACE reads, TCRdb records one entry per CDR3 protein without DNA. The listing records some 280,000 distinct CDR3 sequences. Points on this clonotype: The antigen remains unidentified.

The study's findings and limits: In several donors, dominant clonotypes made up roughly 25-60.1% of CD3+CD56-NKG2C+ cells.

The CDR3 is 16 amino acids. Germline CDR1 and CDR2: LGHNA and YSLEER. This sequence was found in a man aged 18 to 30 in good health. The source material was blood T cells: a sorted CD56 or NKG2C T cell subset, CD4+ or CD8+ T cells, or bulk PBMC T cells (not recorded which). The chain joins TRBV4-3 to TRBJ1-4. CDR3 loop: CASSQDPTVTNEKLFF.